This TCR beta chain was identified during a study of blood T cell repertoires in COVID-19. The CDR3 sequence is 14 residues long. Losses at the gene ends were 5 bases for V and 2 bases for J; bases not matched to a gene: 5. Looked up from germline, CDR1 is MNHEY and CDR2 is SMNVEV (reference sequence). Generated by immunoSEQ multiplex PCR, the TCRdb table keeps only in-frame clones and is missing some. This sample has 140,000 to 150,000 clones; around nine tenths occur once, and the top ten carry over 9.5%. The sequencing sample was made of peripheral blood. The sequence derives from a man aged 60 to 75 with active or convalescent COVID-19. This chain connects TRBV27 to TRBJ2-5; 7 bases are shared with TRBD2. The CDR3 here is CASSPSAGQETQYF. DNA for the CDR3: TGTGCCAGCAGTCCCTCAGCGGGACAAGAGACCCAGTACTTC.